These T cell receptor beta chains were read from a single sample in a study of blood T cell repertoires in COVID-19. Assay used: immunoSEQ multiplex PCR; TCRdb lists only in-frame clones, some missing. Among about 48,000 clones listed, around four fifths were seen once. Sequencing used peripheral blood. These receptors all come from a man in his forties or fifties with acute or convalescent COVID-19. Both conserved end residues are part of each CDR3. The order of the fields is D gene, clone size, J gene, V gene, CDR3 protein, CDR3 DNA. The D gene is left open where the match is weak. Only part of the rows carry a size: once, few, many, or a class if the clone is expanded.

D: TRBD1; size: .; J: TRBJ1-1; V: TRBV27; CDR3: CASSITQGASEAFF; DNA: TGTGCCAGCAGTATTACACAGGGGGCTTCTGAAGCTTTCTTT
D: .; size: .; J: TRBJ2-6; V: TRBV7-2; CDR3: CASSLAHQGPGANVLTF; DNA: TGTGCCAGCAGCTTAGCCCATCAGGGGCCTGGGGCCAACGTCCTGACTTTC
D: .; size: .; J: TRBJ2-3; V: TRBV25-1; CDR3: CASSSVSTDTQYF; DNA: TGTGCCAGCAGTTCGGTAAGCACAGATACGCAGTATTTT
D: .; size: .; J: TRBJ1-2; V: TRBV5-1; CDR3: CASSAGGTGYGYTF; DNA: TGCGCCAGCAGTGCGGGGGGAACAGGGTATGGCTACACCTTC
D: TRBD1; size: .; J: TRBJ1-4; V: TRBV6-6; CDR3: CASSPIDRVGEKLFF; DNA: TGTGCCAGCAGTCCTATCGACAGGGTTGGGGAAAAACTGTTTTTT
D: TRBD2; size: .; J: TRBJ2-3; V: TRBV15; CDR3: CATSRASGGTDTQYF; DNA: TGTGCCACCAGCAGAGCTAGCGGGGGCACAGATACGCAGTATTTT
D: .; size: .; J: TRBJ2-5; V: TRBV18; CDR3: CASSPPSEYQETQYF; DNA: TGTGCCAGCTCACCACCGTCGGAGTACCAAGAGACCCAGTACTTC
D: TRBD1; size: .; J: TRBJ2-5; V: TRBV23-1; CDR3: CASSSGTEGARETQYF; DNA: TGCGCCAGCAGCTCCGGGACAGAGGGGGCAAGGGAGACCCAGTACTTC
D: TRBD2; size: .; J: TRBJ2-1; V: TRBV6-4; CDR3: CASASSPGTSMFF; DNA: TGTGCCAGCGCATCATCTCCCGGGACTAGTATGTTCTTC
D: .; size: once; J: TRBJ2-1; V: TRBV30; CDR3: CAWSFDNEQFF; DNA: TGTGCCTGGAGTTTCGACAATGAGCAGTTCTTC
D: TRBD2; size: .; J: TRBJ2-7; V: TRBV30; CDR3: CAWSLHLSGPTYEQYF; DNA: TGTGCCTGGAGCCTGCATCTTAGCGGGCCGACCTACGAGCAGTACTTC
D: TRBD1; size: .; J: TRBJ2-3; V: TRBV18; CDR3: CASSPMTGLGTDTQYF; DNA: TGTGCCAGCTCACCCATGACAGGGTTGGGCACAGATACGCAGTATTTT
D: .; size: .; J: TRBJ1-1; V: TRBV3-1/TRBV3-2; CDR3: CASSQGRKAFF; DNA: TGTGCCAGCAGCCAGGGGAGAAAGGCTTTCTTT
D: .; size: .; J: TRBJ1-1; V: TRBV9; CDR3: CASSASGASEAFF; DNA: TGTGCCAGCAGCGCGTCAGGGGCTTCTGAAGCTTTCTTT
D: TRBD1; size: .; J: TRBJ2-1; V: TRBV24-1; CDR3: CATSVGGRYYNEQFF; DNA: TGTGCCACCAGTGTAGGGGGCCGATATTACAATGAGCAGTTCTTC
D: TRBD2; size: .; J: TRBJ2-7; V: TRBV4-2; CDR3: CASSQGAAGGTSGGVPYEQYF; DNA: TGTGCCAGCAGCCAAGGGGCGGCAGGAGGGACTAGCGGGGGGGTGCCTTACGAGCAGTACTTC
D: .; size: once; J: TRBJ1-2; V: TRBV29-1; CDR3: CSVVRWGVYGYTF; DNA: TGCAGCGTTGTTCGCTGGGGGGTCTATGGCTACACCTTC
D: .; size: .; J: TRBJ1-6; V: TRBV3-1/TRBV3-2; CDR3: CASSQVGEMGLPLHF; DNA: TGTGCCAGCAGCCAAGTAGGGGAAATGGGGCTACCCCTCCACTTT
D: .; size: few; J: TRBJ2-3; V: TRBV5-1; CDR3: CASSLGATSITDTQYF; DNA: TGCGCCAGCAGCTTGGGAGCCACTTCTATTACAGATACGCAGTATTTT
D: .; size: once; J: TRBJ1-1; V: TRBV18; CDR3: CASSAVHADTEAFF; DNA: TGTGCCAGCTCAGCAGTACACGCGGACACTGAAGCTTTCTTT
D: .; size: few; J: TRBJ1-6; V: TRBV19; CDR3: CASSGSLGEPLHF; DNA: TGTGCCAGTAGTGGGAGCCTCGGGGAGCCCCTCCACTTT
D: .; size: .; J: TRBJ1-2; V: TRBV10-1; CDR3: CASSETSGRGYTF; DNA: TGCGCCAGCAGTGAGACTTCAGGGCGCGGCTACACCTTC